This T cell receptor (beta chain) emerged from a study of regulatory T cells in long-lasting Graves disease. Arm-PCR with iRepertoire HTBI primers amplified the CDR3 regions for these TCR beta libraries. Using its own MiXCR run on the multiplex PCR reads, TCRdb lists one record per CDR3 protein. The sample lists 400,000 to 550,000 distinct CDR3 sequences; around 15% were seen once. Specified time point: newly diagnosed GD, antithyroid drugs for less than 3 months. TCR sequences were obtained from RNA taken from PBMCs. Peripheral blood, at nine milliliters, went into EDTA tubes. This clonotype was recorded many times. Germline V gives CDR1 SQVTM, CDR2 ANQGSEA. This CDR3 is built from 15 residues. Trimming pared 6 bases from V and 2 bases from J, leaving 20 bases between. This sample also belongs to another study, concerning T cells in Graves' hyperthyroidism and ophthalmopathy. That work states: The definition of stable Graves' hyperthyroidism was no ophthalmopathy progression within 18 months.

The source material was peripheral blood mononuclear cells (PBMCs), sampled at new diagnosis, from a patient treated with antithyroid drugs. The TCR comes from a woman aged 18-29 years with Graves disease. The chain carries TRBV29-1 and TRBJ2-7, with D perhaps matching TRBD2 (6 bases). The CDR3 loop reads CSVNYPGTSPYEQYF. Here the CDR3 DNA reads TGCAGCGTAAACTACCCAGGGACTTCCCCCTACGAGCAGTACTTC.